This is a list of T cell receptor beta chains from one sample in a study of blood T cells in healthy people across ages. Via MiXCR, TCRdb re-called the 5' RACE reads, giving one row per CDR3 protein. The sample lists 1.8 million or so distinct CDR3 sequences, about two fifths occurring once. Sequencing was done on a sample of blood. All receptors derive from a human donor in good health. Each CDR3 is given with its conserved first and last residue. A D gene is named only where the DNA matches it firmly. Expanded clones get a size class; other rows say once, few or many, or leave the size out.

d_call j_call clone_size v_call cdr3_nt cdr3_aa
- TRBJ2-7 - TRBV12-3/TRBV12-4 TGTGCCAGCAGTTTAGACTATTCAGGAGAATCCCCCTACGAGCAGTACTTC CASSLDYSGESPYEQYF
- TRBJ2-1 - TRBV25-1 TGTGCCAGCAGTGGCGTAGCAGGATGGAATGAGCAGTTCTTC CASSGVAGWNEQFF
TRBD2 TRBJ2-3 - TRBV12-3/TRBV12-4 TGTGCCAGCAGTCCTAGCGGTGGGGCCACAGATACGGAGTATTTT CASSPSGGATDTEYF
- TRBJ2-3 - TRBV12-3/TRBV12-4 TGTGCCAGCGCCCGGGAGAAACAGGGATGGAGCACAGATACGCAGTATTTT CASAREKQGWSTDTQYF
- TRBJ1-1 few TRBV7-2 TGTGCCAGCAGCTTAAGGGTGACTGAAGCTTTCTTT CASSLRVTEAFF
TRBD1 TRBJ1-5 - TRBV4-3 TGCGCCAGCAGCCAAGTTAGTGGACAGGGGGCCCGGAGGTCATTGCATTTT CASSQVSGQGARRSLHF
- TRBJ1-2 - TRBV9 TGTGCCAGCAGCGTAGGAGGTGGTATTAACTATGGCTACACCTTC CASSVGGGINYGYTF
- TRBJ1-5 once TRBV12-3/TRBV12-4 TGTACCAGCAGTCCCTCGGGGACGGATAGCAATCAGCCCCAGCATTTT CTSSPSGTDSNQPQHF
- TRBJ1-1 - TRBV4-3 TGCGCCAGCAGCCAAGAAGGGGCCGCTGAAGCTTTCTTT CASSQEGAAEAFF
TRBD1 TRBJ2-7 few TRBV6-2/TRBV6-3 TGTGCCAGCAGTTACTCGACAGGGGACGTAAACTACGAGCAGTACTTC CASSYSTGDVNYEQYF
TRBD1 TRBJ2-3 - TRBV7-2 TGTGCCAGCAGCTTCGGGACAGGGGGGGATACAGATACGCAGTATTTT CASSFGTGGDTDTQYF
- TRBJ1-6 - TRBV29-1 TGCAGCGTTGTTTTCTCCGAGAATGGAGGGTCACCCCTCCACTTT CSVVFSENGGSPLHF
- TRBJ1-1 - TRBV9 TGTGCCAGCAGCGGACCTGGCGCGGGACACCTGAACACTGAAGCTTTCTTT CASSGPGAGHLNTEAFF
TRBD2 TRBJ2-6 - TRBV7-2 TGTGCCAGCAGCTCCCCGGGGGGGCGATCTGGGGCCAACGTCCCGACTTTC CASSSPGGRSGANVPTF
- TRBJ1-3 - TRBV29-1 TGCAGCGTTGTCACAGTACAAGGAAACACCATATATTTT CSVVTVQGNTIYF
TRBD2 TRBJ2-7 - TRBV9 TGTGCCAGCAGCCCCGGGGGGTCCTTGGGATCCTACGAGCAGTACTTC CASSPGGSLGSYEQYF
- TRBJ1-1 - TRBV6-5 TGTGCCAGCAGTTTGGGTGGAGGGAAAGGTTATATGAACACTGAAGCTTTCTTT CASSLGGGKGYMNTEAFF
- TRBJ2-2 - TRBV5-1 TGCGCCAGCCGCCCCGGGACTCTGAACACCGGGGAGCTGTTTTTT CASRPGTLNTGELFF
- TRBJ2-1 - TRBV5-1 TGCGCCAGCAGCTGGGGGGAGTACTACAATGAGCAGTTCTTC CASSWGEYYNEQFF
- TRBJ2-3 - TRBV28 TGTGCCAGCAGTCCAACCTGGGGAGGTGGAGCAGATACGCAGTATTTT CASSPTWGGGADTQYF
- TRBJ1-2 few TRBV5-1 TGCGCCAGCAGCTTGGTGTTGTTGTTTGGTTATGGCTACACCTTC CASSLVLLFGYGYTF
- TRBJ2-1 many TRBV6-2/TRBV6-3 TGTGCCAGCAGTTACTTTTACAATGAGCAGTTCTTC CASSYFYNEQFF
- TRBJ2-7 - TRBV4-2 TGTGCCAGCAGCCGGGGGACTGGGGGGGGCACAAACACCTACGAGCAGTACTTC CASSRGTGGGTNTYEQYF
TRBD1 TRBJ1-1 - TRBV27 TGTGCCAGCACCCTCATTGGACAGGGGCTGATGACTGAAGCTTTCTTT CASTLIGQGLMTEAFF
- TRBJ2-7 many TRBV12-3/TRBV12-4 TGTGCCAGCAGCTTCGGCCTCTACGAGCAGTACTTC CASSFGLYEQYF
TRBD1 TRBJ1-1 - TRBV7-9 TGTGCCAGCATCCCGGGACAGGGGTACCCTGAAGCTTTCTTT CASIPGQGYPEAFF
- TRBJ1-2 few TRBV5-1 TGCGCCAGCAGCTTGGGAGCTGGGGAGTATGGCTACACCTTC CASSLGAGEYGYTF
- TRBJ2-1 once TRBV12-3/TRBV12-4 TGTGCCAGCTCCATCACGGGCTTCAATGAGCAGTTCTTC CASSITGFNEQFF
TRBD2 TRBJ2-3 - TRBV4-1 TGCGCCAGCAGCCAAGATCCCACTAGCGGGGAGGCGGATACGCAGTATTTT CASSQDPTSGEADTQYF
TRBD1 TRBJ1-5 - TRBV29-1 TGCAGCGCGAAGGGACAGGACGGGAATCAGCCCCAGCATTTT CSAKGQDGNQPQHF
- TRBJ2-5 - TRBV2 TGTGCCAGCAGTGCCCAAGCAGGTCCACAGGAGACCCAGTACTTC CASSAQAGPQETQYF
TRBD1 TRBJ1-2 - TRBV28 TGTGCCAGCAGACCGACAGGGTGGGACGGGGGCTACACCTTC CASRPTGWDGGYTF
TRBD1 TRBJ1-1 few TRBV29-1 TGCAGCGTTACCGAGGACAGGGGGTGGGGCACTGAAGCTTTCTTT CSVTEDRGWGTEAFF
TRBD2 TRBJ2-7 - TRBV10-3 TGTGCCATCAGTGAAGGACTAGCGGGGGCCCTCTACGAGCAGTACTTC CAISEGLAGALYEQYF
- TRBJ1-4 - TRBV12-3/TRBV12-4 TGTGCCAGCAGTAATGGACAGTTTAGTGAAAAACTGTTTTTT CASSNGQFSEKLFF
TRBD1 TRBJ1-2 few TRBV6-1 TGTGCCACCCTGACAGGGGAAAATGGCTACACCTTC CATLTGENGYTF
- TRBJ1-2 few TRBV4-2 TGTGCCAGCAGCCAAGAAAGCCAGGGACGGAATGGCTACACCTTC CASSQESQGRNGYTF
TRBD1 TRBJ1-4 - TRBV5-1 TGTGCCAGCAGCGCAGGGGGGACTAATGAAAAACTGTTTTTT CASSAGGTNEKLFF
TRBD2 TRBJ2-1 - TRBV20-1 TGCAGTGCTAGAGGGGGGACTAGCGGGGTTTACAATGAGCAGTTCTTC CSARGGTSGVYNEQFF
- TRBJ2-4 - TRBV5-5 TGTGCCAGCAGCTTCCCCCCCGTAGCCAAAAACATTCAGTACTTC CASSFPPVAKNIQYF
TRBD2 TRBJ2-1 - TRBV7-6 TGTGCCAGCAGCTCAGAACTAGCGGGGGGGCCTGATGAGCAGTTCTTC CASSSELAGGPDEQFF
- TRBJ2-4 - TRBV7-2 TGTGCCAGCAGCTTAGCCCCAACCGACAGGACCAAAAACATTCAGTACTTC CASSLAPTDRTKNIQYF
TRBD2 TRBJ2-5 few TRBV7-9 TGTGCCAGCAGCTTAGCAGCGGGGGGGCTGGAGACCCAGTACTTC CASSLAAGGLETQYF
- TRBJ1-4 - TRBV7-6 TGTGCCAGCAGCTCCTCAACTAATGAAAAACTGTTTTTT CASSSSTNEKLFF
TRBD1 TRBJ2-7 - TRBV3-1 TGTGCCTGCAGTCCCGGGACAGGGGCCTACGAGCAGTACTTC CACSPGTGAYEQYF
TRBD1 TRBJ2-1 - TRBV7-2 TGTGCCAGCCGATCGTCGGGACAGGGATACAATGAGCAGTTCTTC CASRSSGQGYNEQFF